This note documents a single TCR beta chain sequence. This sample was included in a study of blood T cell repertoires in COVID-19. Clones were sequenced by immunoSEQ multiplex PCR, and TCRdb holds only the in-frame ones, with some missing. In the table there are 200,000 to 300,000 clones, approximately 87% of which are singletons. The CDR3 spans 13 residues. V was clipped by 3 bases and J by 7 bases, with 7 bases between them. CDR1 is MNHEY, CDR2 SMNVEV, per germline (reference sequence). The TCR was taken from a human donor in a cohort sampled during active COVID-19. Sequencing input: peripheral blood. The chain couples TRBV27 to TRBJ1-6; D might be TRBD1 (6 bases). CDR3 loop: CASSFGQNSPLHF. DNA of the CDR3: TGTGCCAGCAGTTTCGGACAGAATTCACCCCTCCACTTT.